Each of the 8 T cell receptor beta chains below was sequenced from the same sample in a study of T-cell memory formation after mild COVID-19. TCRdb used MiXCR to reprocess the 5' RACE reads, holding one entry per CDR3 protein. This repertoire shows approximately 150,000 distinct CDR3 sequences, about 6.1% found once; its top ten account for more than 2%. Sequencing was done on a sample of PBMCs or a T cell subset sorted from them (not recorded which). The receptors come from an adult woman who had mild COVID-19 (a few samples of this study predate the infection). Cell type and time point are not known.

This clonotype was seen more than once but under ten times. V gene TRBV5-6 combines with J gene TRBJ2-1, with D perhaps TRBD1 or TRBD2 (7 bases each). In germline, CDR1 is SGHDT, CDR2 YYEEEE. V lost 7 bases to trimming and J lost 12 bases, with 20 bases between them. There are 13 residues in the CDR3. CDR3 in amino acids: CASAGDRRGGQFF. CDR3 coding DNA: TGTGCCAGCGCGGGGGACAGACGTGGTGGGCAGTTCTTC.

This clonotype was seen at least ten times. The chain couples TRBV12-3 or TRBV12-4 to TRBJ2-7; the D gene is possibly TRBD2 (6 bases). The V end lost 3 bases, the J end lost 4 bases, and 16 bases lay between the germline ends. This CDR3 is 15 amino acids long. CDR3 sequence reads: CASSFYLATQYEQYF. The CDR3 coding sequence is TGTGCCAGCAGTTTTTACCTAGCGACACAATACGAGCAGTACTTC.

The CDR3 loop is CASSVGTVANTEAFF. The CDR3 coding sequence is TGTGCCAGCAGCGTAGGTACAGTAGCGAACACTGAAGCTTTCTTT. This chain links TRBV9 with TRBJ1-1; D gene unclear. The length of the CDR3 is 15 residues. Germline V gives CDR1 SGDLS, CDR2 YYNGEE. Trimming stripped 0 bases from V and 1 base from J, with 10 bases between.

This clonotype was picked up many times. The DNA of the CDR3 is TGTGCCAGCAGCCTCCTAGGTCCAGCGAACTATGGCTACACCTTC. It specifies CASSLLGPANYGYTF. J is TRBJ1-2 and V is TRBV7-8; D unclear. Germline loops: CDR1 SGHVS, CDR2 FQNEAQ. Trimming pared 5 bases from V and 2 bases from J, leaving 15 bases between. The CDR3 is 15 residues long.

The V call is TRBV10-3, the J call TRBJ2-1; TRBD2 agrees at 13 bases. V lost 10 bases, J lost 12 bases, and 12 bases stayed unmatched. The length of the CDR3 is 14 residues. Germline V CDR1 and CDR2: ENHRY, SYGVKD. The CDR3 DNA sequence: TGTGCCACCGAACTAGCGGGGGGGTACAGCGGGCAGTTCTTC. This encodes CATELAGGYSGQFF.

This clonotype has a count of ten or more. The chain has TRBV4-1 and TRBJ1-5; the D gene is possibly TRBD1 (5 bases). V lost 0 bases and J 2 bases, leaving 23 bases between the germline ends. The CDR3 is 20 residues long. Germline CDR1 reads MGHRA; CDR2 reads YSYEKL. CDR3 region: CASSQDGTRQGLVGNQPQHF. The CDR3 DNA follows: TGCGCCAGCAGCCAAGATGGAACGCGGCAGGGCCTGGTGGGCAATCAGCCCCAGCATTTT.

This clonotype was observed a few times. The rearrangement uses TRBV6-5 and TRBJ1-2; the match to TRBD1 covers 9 bases. CDR1 and CDR2 from the germline V gene are MNHEY and SVGAGI. This CDR3 has 15 amino acids. Trimming at V came to 0 bases and at J to 2 bases, leaving 1 base not matched to a gene. The CDR3 region is CASSYSGTGNYGYTF. The CDR3, as DNA: TGTGCCAGCAGTTACTCGGGGACAGGGAACTATGGCTACACCTTC.

This clonotype was seen more than once but under ten times. The V and J genes are TRBV7-9 and TRBJ2-4, with a possible D match to TRBD2 (6 bases). V dropped 4 bases and J dropped 7 bases, with 14 bases sitting between them. This CDR3 region has 14 residues. CDR1 is SEHNR, CDR2 FQNEAQ, per germline (reference sequence). The CDR3 here is CASSSIAGLNIQYF. The DNA of the CDR3 is TGTGCCAGCAGCTCAATTGCGGGACTTAACATTCAGTACTTC.